Listed here are 16 T cell receptor beta chains from one sample, sequenced in a study of shared clonotypes between healthy human individuals. Here immunoSEQ multiplex PCR was the method, and the copy in TCRdb shows in-frame clones only, minus some. There are approximately 2.1 million clones in the sample; about 92% occur only once, and 0.39% lies in the top ten. The source material was naive CD4+ T cells from PBMCs. Subset in this sample: CD45RA+ positively selected. The receptor set was obtained from a man in his late teens or twenties in good health. Some clones in this sample may be carry-over from other donors' samples.

The chain has TRBV14 and TRBJ2-5; the D gene is possibly TRBD2 (5 bases). V was cut by 4 bases and J by 5 bases, with 29 bases left in between. Looked up from germline, CDR1 is SGHDN and CDR2 is FVKESK. CDR3 length: 19 amino acids. CDR3 bases: TGTGCCAGCAGCCCGACGGGCACGTTCTATTTCGAGGGCGGGGAGACCCAGTACTTC. This translates into CASSPTGTFYFEGGETQYF.

V and J are TRBV5-1 and TRBJ1-4; D unclear. Per the germline V gene, CDR1 is SGHRS and CDR2 is YFSETQ. There are 14 residues in the CDR3. Trimming took off 5 bases at V and 8 bases at J, with 16 bases between the two ends. The CDR3 loop is CASRSEPSAEKLFF. The CDR3 DNA is TGCGCCAGCAGGTCGGAGCCCTCGGCCGAAAAACTGTTTTTT. The variable domain in full, with the rest retrieved from reference TRBV5-1 and TRBJ1-4, is KAGVTQTPRYLIKTRGQQVTLSCSPISGHRSVSWYQQTPGQGLQFLFEYFSETQRNKGNFPGRFSGRQFSNSRSEMNVSTLELGDSALYLCASRSEPSAEKLFFGSGTQLSVL.

The chain carries TRBV5-1 and TRBJ2-2; D unclear. Looked up from germline, CDR1 is SGHRS and CDR2 is YFSETQ. Trimming pared 1 base from V and 7 bases from J, leaving 8 bases between. The CDR3 sequence is 13 residues long. The CDR3 reads CASSLLLGGELFF. The CDR3 nucleotides are TGCGCCAGCAGCTTGCTCTTGGGCGGGGAGCTGTTTTTT. The whole variable domain, remainder taken from reference TRBV5-1 and TRBJ2-2, is KAGVTQTPRYLIKTRGQQVTLSCSPISGHRSVSWYQQTPGQGLQFLFEYFSETQRNKGNFPGRFSGRQFSNSRSEMNVSTLELGDSALYLCASSLLLGGELFFGEGSRLTVL.

The V gene is TRBV9, the J gene TRBJ2-1, with 8 bases identical to TRBD2. The CDR3 is 16 residues long. The V gene's germline CDR1 is SGDLS and CDR2 YYNGEE. Trimming cost V 3 bases and J 1 base; bases outside gene matches: 6. The CDR3 coding sequence is TGTGCCAGCAGCGCGGGGGGGCTAGTGTCCTACAATGAGCAGTTCTTC. This translates into CASSAGGLVSYNEQFF. The full variable domain, rest sourced from reference TRBV9 and TRBJ2-1, is DSGVTQTPKHLITATGQRVTLRCSPRSGDLSVYWYQQSLDQGLQFLIQYYNGEERAKGNILERFSAQQFPDLHSELNLSSLELGDSALYFCASSAGGLVSYNEQFFGPGTRLTVL.

In this sample, this clone turned up once. This same CDR3 is encoded by further DNA sequences in the sample. The genes are TRBV12-5 and TRBJ2-3, with 13 bases matching TRBD2. The CDR3 extends over 16 amino acids. Germline CDR1 reads LGHNT; CDR2 reads FRNRAP. The ends lost 0 bases at V and 4 bases at J; junction bases unmatched: 1. CDR3 DNA: TGTGCTAGTGGTTTGGTACTAGCGGGAGGGTCAGATACGCAGTATTTT. This gives the protein CASGLVLAGGSDTQYF.

The rearrangement links TRBV28 to TRBJ2-7, with 8 positions matching TRBD2. Germline V gene data show CDR1 as MDHEN and CDR2 as SYDVKM. V dropped 3 bases and J dropped 6; count of bases not matched to a gene: 10. The CDR3 consists of 15 residues. The CDR3 nucleotides are TGTGCCAGCAGTTTCCCGGGACTAGTATCTCCCGAGCAGTACTTC. This translates into CASSFPGLVSPEQYF.

This clone was detected only once. Other DNA sequences in the sample encode the same CDR3. V gene TRBV18 combines with J gene TRBJ2-7, with D maybe TRBD2 (6 bases). Trimming stripped 3 bases from V and 2 bases from J, with 11 bases between. CDR1 KGHSH and CDR2 LQKENI come from the germline V gene. This CDR3 is built from 14 residues. CDR3 protein: CASSPSGGTYEQYF. As DNA, the CDR3 is TGTGCCAGCTCACCGTCTGGAGGGACCTACGAGCAGTACTTC.

The rearrangement joins TRBV2 to TRBJ2-5, with D perhaps assigned TRBD1 or TRBD2 (6 bases each). The CDR3 is 14 amino acids. V was trimmed by 3 bases and J by 3 bases, leaving 11 bases between them. Germline values: CDR1 SNHLY, CDR2 FYNNEI. For the CDR3, the DNA is TGTGCCAGCAGTGATCGGAGGGGGAAAGAGACCCAGTACTTC. Translation gives CASSDRRGKETQYF.

The chain uses TRBV5-4 and TRBJ2-3; TRBD2 aligns across 7 bases. Unmatched junction bases numbered 3, after V lost 0 bases and J lost 2 bases. Germline V gene sequence: CDR1 SGHNT, CDR2 YYREEE (reference sequence). This CDR3 is built from 15 residues. DNA of the CDR3: TGTGCCAGCAGCTTGGGGGGAGGGACCACAGATACGCAGTATTTT. Translated: CASSLGGGTTDTQYF. The full variable domain, in which reference TRBV5-4 and TRBJ2-3 provide the parts outside the CDR3, is ETGVTQSPTHLIKTRGQQVTLRCSSQSGHNTVSWYQQALGQGPQFIFQYYREEENGRGNFPPRFSGLQFPNYSSELNVNALELDDSALYLCASSLGGGTTDTQYFGPGTRLTVL.

The gene calls are TRBV6-5 and TRBJ1-1; 10 bases are a match to TRBD1. V shed 6 bases and J 8 bases; nucleotides not matched to a gene: 12. The CDR3 length is 15 residues. Germline CDR1 reads MNHEY; CDR2 reads SVGAGI. In DNA form, the CDR3 reads TGTGCCAGCAGATCGGGACAGGGGCGAGTAAAGGAAGCTTTCTTT. This encodes CASRSGQGRVKEAFF.

The CDR3 DNA is TGTGCCAGCAGCCTTCAGGGTCTAACAGGGGCGGGCGAGCAGTACTTC. Residues: CASSLQGLTGAGEQYF. V gene TRBV5-5 combines with J gene TRBJ2-7; TRBD1 matches 7 bases. Looked up from germline, CDR1 is SGHKS and CDR2 is YYEKEE (reference sequence). This CDR3 spans 16 amino acids. V lost 4 bases to trimming and J lost 6 bases; unmatched junction nucleotides: 16. The variable domain in full, completed from reference TRBV5-5 and TRBJ2-7, reads DAGVTQSPTHLIKTRGQQVTLRCSPISGHKSVSWYQQVLGQGPQFIFQYYEKEERGRGNFPDRFSARQFPNYSSELNVNALLLGDSALYLCASSLQGLTGAGEQYFGPGTRLTVT.

The chain has TRBV18 and TRBJ2-3, with D hard to call. Between the trimmed V and J ends, which lost 2 bases and 0 bases, there was a span of 6 bases. This CDR3 comprises 14 residues. CDR1 is KGHSH, CDR2 LQKENI, per germline. The CDR3 here is CASSPLVSTDTQYF. The CDR3 bases are TGTGCCAGCTCACCATTGGTGAGCACAGATACGCAGTATTTT.

This clone was observed a single time. The same CDR3 arises from other DNA sequences in this sample as well. V gene TRBV5-1 combines with J gene TRBJ2-3; 7 nucleotides match TRBD1. Germline lookup yields CDR1 SGHRS and CDR2 YFSETQ. The junction had 2 bases not matched to a gene; V was cut back by 1 base and J by 0 bases. The CDR3 is 15 amino acids. The CDR3 reads CASSLRQGSTDTQYF. The CDR3 DNA reads TGCGCCAGCAGCTTGAGACAGGGTAGCACAGATACGCAGTATTTT.

This chain uses TRBV4-2 with TRBJ1-1; perhaps TRBD1 as D (5 bases). The CDR3 runs 16 residues. V lost 2 bases to trimming and J lost 1 base, with 14 bases between them. Germline V gene data show CDR1 as LGHNA and CDR2 as YNFKEQ. CDR3 DNA: TGTGCCAGCAGCCAATCCATGGGGCCTTCGAACACTGAAGCTTTCTTT. It translates to CASSQSMGPSNTEAFF.

This chain connects TRBV5-1 to TRBJ1-3; D ambiguous. This CDR3 comprises 15 residues. Germline CDR1 SGHRS, CDR2 YFSETQ. V dropped 4 bases and J dropped 11 bases, with 22 bases sitting between them. The CDR3 protein is CASSTTTGPGWAIYF. In DNA form, the CDR3 reads TGCGCCAGCAGCACTACGACCGGGCCTGGTTGGGCCATATATTTT.

The CDR3 sequence: CASSAKGSNTGELFF. In nucleotides, the CDR3 is TGCGCCAGCAGCGCTAAGGGGTCAAACACCGGGGAGCTGTTTTTT. This chain connects TRBV5-1 to TRBJ2-2, with TRBD1 as a possible D gene (5 bases). Germline CDR1 is SGHRS and CDR2 is YFSETQ. V shed 4 bases and J shed 2 bases, with 12 bases lying between them. The CDR3 runs to 15 residues.